The 32 T cell receptor beta chains below all came from one sample that was sequenced in a study of cytomegalovirus exposure and HLA in healthy donors. Amplification used 60 Vbeta primers and 13 Jbeta primers. Assay: immunoSEQ multiplex PCR; the TCRdb copy retains only in-frame clones and omits some. The sample yields about 94,000 clones, roughly 77% seen once. Source material: PBMCs. These TCRs come from a human donor in good health.

The rearrangement uses TRBV27 and TRBJ2-7, with TRBD1 matching over 10 bases. From germline, CDR1 is MNHEY and CDR2 SMNVEV (reference sequence). V shed 6 bases, J shed 4 bases, and the junction held 9 bases outside the gene matches. This CDR3 spans 15 amino acids. CDR3 in DNA: TGTGCCAGCAGCTCCCCCGGGACAGGGGTTTACGAGCAGTACTTC. Translated, it gives CASSSPGTGVYEQYF.

The rearrangement links TRBV2 to TRBJ2-7; no firm D call. In germline, CDR1 is SNHLY, CDR2 FYNNEI. The ends were cut back, 10 bases at V and 10 bases at J, with 20 bases in the middle. The CDR3 spans 12 residues. CDR3 amino acids: CANRRLSGRQYF. The CDR3 DNA follows: TGTGCCAACCGTAGGTTGTCGGGTCGACAGTACTTC.

The chain has TRBV27 and TRBJ2-1, with 7 nucleotides matching TRBD1. The J segment lost 7 bases and the V segment lost 4 bases, leaving 13 bases of the junction unmatched. Per the germline V gene, CDR1 is MNHEY and CDR2 is SMNVEV (reference sequence). This CDR3 is built from 16 residues. The CDR3 DNA reads as TGTGCCAGCAGTTCCGGACAGGCCGCCCTCTGGAATGAGCAGTTCTTC. It is translated as CASSSGQAALWNEQFF.

Points on this clone: Other nucleotide sequences in the sample specify the same CDR3. The rearrangement joins TRBV6-5 to TRBJ1-5, with TRBD1 as a possible D gene (5 bases). The V and J ends lost 2 bases and 4 bases respectively, with 9 bases between them. The germline V gene encodes CDR1 MNHEY and CDR2 SVGAGI. The CDR3 covers 14 residues. The CDR3 here is CASSYGRANQPQHF. The CDR3 DNA reads as TGTGCCAGCAGTTACGGCAGGGCGAATCAGCCCCAGCATTTT.

The V gene is TRBV2, the J gene TRBJ2-4; 11 nucleotides match TRBD2. Trimming took 4 bases from V and 6 from J; bases not matched to a gene: 5. CDR1 and CDR2 (germline): SNHLY, FYNNEI. This CDR3 is 15 amino acids long. Here the CDR3 DNA reads TGTGCCAGCAGTGTCACTAGCGGGAGTGGAAACATTCAGTACTTC. Translation gives CASSVTSGSGNIQYF. Based on the CDR3 plus reference TRBV2 and TRBJ2-4, the full variable domain is EPEVTQTPSHQVTQMGQEVILRCVPISNHLYFYWYRQILGQKVEFLVSFYNNEISEKSEIFDDQFSVERPDGSNFTLKIRSTKLEDSAMYFCASSVTSGSGNIQYFGAGTRLSVL.

This clone appeared a few times. This chain connects TRBV7-3 to TRBJ2-5, with D maybe TRBD1 (6 bases). Germline CDR1 is SGHTA and CDR2 is FQGTGA. Trimming shortened V by 1 base and J by 4 bases, and 13 bases separated the two germline ends. There are 15 residues in the CDR3. The CDR3 loop reads CASSLIGQGRETQYF. The CDR3 DNA reads TGTGCCAGCAGCTTAATTGGGCAGGGGAGAGAGACCCAGTACTTC.

The chain recombines TRBV5-4 with TRBJ2-7, with TRBD1 as a possible D gene (6 bases). CDR3 length equals 14 residues. The germline V and J ends were trimmed by 5 bases and 1 base, with 13 bases remaining between them. Germline CDR1 is SGHNT and CDR2 is YYREEE (reference sequence). The CDR3 loop reads CASRREQGSYEQYF. The CDR3 coding sequence is TGTGCCAGCAGGAGGGAGCAGGGGTCCTACGAGCAGTACTTC.

This rearrangement joins TRBV5-4 to TRBJ1-2; D gene ambiguous. Trimming pared 1 base from V and 0 bases from J, leaving 10 bases between. Germline V gene data show CDR1 as SGHNT and CDR2 as YYREEE (reference sequence). The CDR3 length is 15 residues. The DNA of the CDR3 is TGTGCCAGCAGCTTGTTTGGCGGATCTAACTATGGCTACACCTTC. Protein: CASSLFGGSNYGYTF.

Written as DNA, the CDR3 is TGTGCCACCAGCAGAGGGGGGCTCCTGTGGGAGACCCAGTACTTC. It translates to CATSRGGLLWETQYF. This chain links TRBV15 with TRBJ2-5, with a possible D match to TRBD1 (6 bases). V was shortened by 1 base and J by 5 bases, with 14 bases between the two germline ends. CDR3 length equals 15 residues. The germline gives CDR1 LNHNV, CDR2 YYDKDF (reference sequence).

This clone has a handful of counts. V is TRBV5-1 and J is TRBJ2-2, with D possibly matching TRBD2 (6 bases). The V end was cut by 1 base, the J end by 6 bases, with 13 bases between. The length of the CDR3 is 15 residues. Looked up from germline, CDR1 is SGHRS and CDR2 is YFSETQ. CDR3 region: CASSLFVSGAGELFF. CDR3 sequence (DNA): TGCGCCAGCAGCTTGTTCGTGTCGGGAGCCGGGGAGCTGTTTTTT.

This chain connects TRBV7-9 to TRBJ2-7; possibly TRBD2 for D (7 bases). Deletions cut 2 bases from V and 4 bases from J, with 18 bases between. Germline V gene lookup returns CDR1 SEHNR and CDR2 FQNEAQ (reference sequence). The CDR3 has 16 amino acids. The CDR3 loop is CASSLNRGGGLYEQYF. For the CDR3, the DNA is TGTGCCAGCAGCTTAAACCGGGGAGGGGGACTTTACGAGCAGTACTTC.

The V call is TRBV7-2, the J call TRBJ2-3; D is ambiguous. Trimming stripped 1 base from V and 2 bases from J, with 7 bases between. This CDR3 comprises 14 residues. Germline lookup yields CDR1 SGHTA and CDR2 FQGNSA. The CDR3 here is CASSLDQITDTQYF. The CDR3 DNA reads as TGTGCCAGCAGCTTAGACCAGATCACAGATACGCAGTATTTT.

CDR3 sequence (DNA): TGTGCCAGCAGCCTCCGAGGGCGTCAAGAGACCCAGTACTTC. This codes for CASSLRGRQETQYF. The chain couples TRBV7-3 to TRBJ2-5, with D possibly being TRBD2 (5 bases). Trimming shortened V by 5 bases and J by 2 bases, and 12 bases separated the two germline ends. From germline, CDR1 is SGHTA and CDR2 FQGTGA. There are 14 residues in the CDR3.

The rearrangement joins TRBV27 to TRBJ2-3, with D unclear. V lost 2 bases to trimming and J lost 0 bases, with 6 bases between them. The CDR3 loop spans 14 amino acids. CDR1 MNHEY and CDR2 SMNVEV come from the germline V gene (reference sequence). The CDR3 here is CASSLGASTDTQYF. CDR3 in DNA: TGTGCCAGCAGTTTAGGAGCTAGCACAGATACGCAGTATTTT.

V usage is TRBV5-1 and J usage is TRBJ1-2; 7 nucleotides agree with TRBD1. Germline CDR1 reads SGHRS; CDR2 reads YFSETQ. This CDR3 has 13 amino acids. After removal of 0 bases from V and 6 bases from J, the junction contained 2 bases not matched to a gene. The CDR3 DNA is TGCGCCAGCAGCTTGGAAGGGGGCAATGGCTACACCTTC. It encodes CASSLEGGNGYTF.

This chain's CDR3 is CASSLGGRGNEQFF. For the CDR3, the DNA is TGTGCCAGCAGCTTAGGGGGGCGGGGGAATGAGCAGTTCTTC. The rearrangement uses TRBV7-2 and TRBJ2-1; D is possibly TRBD2 (7 bases). Germline V lookup: CDR1 SGHTA, CDR2 FQGNSA. The CDR3 length is 14 residues. Trimming cost V 1 base and J 7 bases, with 11 bases left between them.

This clone has just a few counts. The genes are TRBV12-5 and TRBJ2-1; 9 bases align to TRBD1. This CDR3 contains 18 residues. V trimming: 3 bases; J trimming: 1 base; junction bases outside the gene matches: 10. Germline lookup yields CDR1 LGHNT and CDR2 FRNRAP. Here the CDR3 DNA reads TGTGCTAGTGGTTTAGGGACAGGGTGGGACCGATCCTACAATGAGCAGTTCTTC. Protein sequence: CASGLGTGWDRSYNEQFF.

The V call is TRBV5-1, the J call TRBJ1-5, with 9 bases that match TRBD1. The CDR3 runs 13 residues. Germline CDR1 reads SGHRS; CDR2 reads YFSETQ. V trimming: 3 bases; J trimming: 6 bases; junction bases outside the gene matches: 1. CDR3 in amino acids: CASSWGQGQPQHF. The CDR3 nucleotides read TGCGCCAGCAGCTGGGGACAGGGTCAGCCCCAGCATTTT.

The rearrangement joins TRBV14 to TRBJ1-6; D ambiguous. Germline V gives CDR1 SGHDN, CDR2 FVKESK. The ends were cut back, 0 bases at V and 12 bases at J, with 12 bases in the middle. CDR3 length: 14 residues. CDR3 amino acids: CASSQDGYSRPLHF. DNA of the CDR3: TGTGCCAGCAGCCAAGATGGATATAGCAGACCCCTCCACTTT.

This chain connects TRBV6-6 to TRBJ2-1, with 7 nucleotides matching TRBD1. V lost 3 bases to trimming and J lost 5 bases; unmatched junction nucleotides: 7. The CDR3 has 15 amino acids. Germline V CDR1 and CDR2: MNHNY, SVGAGI (reference sequence). This CDR3 reads CASSYHRGRDNEQFF. CDR3 DNA sequence: TGTGCCAGCAGTTATCACAGGGGACGGGACAATGAGCAGTTCTTC.

V is TRBV11-3 and J is TRBJ1-1; 7 nucleotides agree with TRBD1. This CDR3 contains 16 residues. Germline CDR1 is SGHNT and CDR2 is YENEEA. The ends lost 5 bases at V and 4 bases at J; junction bases unmatched: 13. CDR3 loop: CASSPRQGGGVTEAFF. CDR3 bases: TGTGCCAGCAGCCCGCGACAGGGCGGAGGGGTCACTGAAGCTTTCTTT.

The chain recombines TRBV9 with TRBJ1-1; 7 bases are shared with TRBD1. CDR1 SGDLS and CDR2 YYNGEE come from the germline V gene. With 4 bases clipped from V and 8 bases from J, the junction kept 14 bases outside the gene matches. The CDR3 contains 15 residues. CDR3 sequence reads: CASSPNLNGGGEAFF. CDR3 nucleotide sequence: TGTGCCAGCAGCCCAAACCTCAACGGAGGGGGCGAAGCTTTCTTT.

V usage is TRBV7-3 and J usage is TRBJ2-1, with D perhaps TRBD2 (5 bases). Between the trimmed V and J ends, which lost 4 bases and 9 bases, there was a span of 13 bases. Germline CDR1 and CDR2: SGHTA and FQGTGA. The CDR3 covers 13 residues. CDR3 nucleotide sequence: TGTGCCAGCAGCTCCGACTACCGTGCTGAGCAGTTCTTC. Its translation: CASSSDYRAEQFF.

The chain joins TRBV9 to TRBJ2-1; 14 nucleotides align to TRBD2. V was pared by 4 bases and J by 4 bases, with 4 bases of the junction left unmatched. This CDR3 is 16 amino acids long. CDR1 and CDR2 from the germline V gene are SGDLS and YYNGEE. The CDR3 nucleotides are TGTGCCAGCAGCACACGACTAGCGGGAGGGTACAATGAGCAGTTCTTC. It translates to CASSTRLAGGYNEQFF.

J is TRBJ2-2 and V is TRBV7-9; D call uncertain. The CDR3 has 19 residues. The germline gives CDR1 SEHNR, CDR2 FQNEAQ (reference sequence). Deletions cut 1 base from V and 6 bases from J, with 24 bases between. The CDR3, as DNA: TGTGCCAGCAGCTTAGATGCGGCCCGAACTCCCTCGCTGGCCGGGGAGCTGTTTTTT. This gives the protein CASSLDAARTPSLAGELFF.

The CDR3 region has the DNA TGCAGTGCCACACACGCCTACGAGCAGTACTTC. This codes for CSATHAYEQYF. The chain has TRBV20-1 and TRBJ2-7; unclear D gene. The CDR3 has 11 amino acids. V shed 6 bases and J shed 2 bases, with 8 bases lying between them. Germline V CDR1 and CDR2: DFQATT, SNEGSKA (reference sequence).

This clone came up once. V usage is TRBV7-2 and J usage is TRBJ2-5; TRBD2 is a possible D gene (5 bases). The CDR3 runs to 14 residues. Per the germline V gene, CDR1 is SGHTA and CDR2 is FQGNSA. V gave up 1 base and J gave up 2 bases, with 8 bases separating them. CDR3 residues: CASSLGRSQETQYF. The DNA of the CDR3 is TGTGCCAGCAGCTTAGGGAGGTCTCAAGAGACCCAGTACTTC.

Regarding this clone: At the DNA level, this CDR3 is encoded by other sequences in the same sample as well. V and J are TRBV7-6 and TRBJ2-3, with 10 positions matching TRBD2. Germline-derived CDR1 and CDR2 are SGHVS and FNYEAQ. The junction had 14 bases not matched to a gene; V was cut back by 1 base and J by 4 bases. The CDR3 loop spans 19 amino acids. The CDR3 spells CASSLVSSDRLAGADTQYF. The CDR3 nucleotides are TGTGCCAGCAGCTTAGTTTCCTCGGACAGGCTAGCGGGAGCAGATACGCAGTATTTT.

J is TRBJ2-2 and V is TRBV7-9, with TRBD2 as a possible D gene (8 bases). The CDR3 runs to 19 residues. In germline, CDR1 is SEHNR, CDR2 FQNEAQ (reference sequence). Between the trimmed V and J ends, which lost 4 bases and 0 bases, there was a span of 21 bases. In DNA form, the CDR3 reads TGTGCCAGCAGCTCGAGGGGGCGGGGGGTGCCCACGAACACCGGGGAGCTGTTTTTT. It translates to CASSSRGRGVPTNTGELFF.

The chain combines TRBV5-1 with TRBJ2-5; 7 nucleotides align to TRBD1. V was clipped by 7 bases and J by 0 bases; unmatched bases: 6. Germline V CDR1 and CDR2: SGHRS, YFSETQ. CDR3 length equals 14 residues. CDR3 sequence reads: CASEEQGNQETQYF. The CDR3 coding sequence is TGCGCCAGCGAAGAACAGGGGAACCAAGAGACCCAGTACTTC. Complete variable domain (other parts from reference TRBV5-1 and TRBJ2-5): KAGVTQTPRYLIKTRGQQVTLSCSPISGHRSVSWYQQTPGQGLQFLFEYFSETQRNKGNFPGRFSGRQFSNSRSEMNVSTLELGDSALYLCASEEQGNQETQYFGPGTRLLVL.

The DNA of the CDR3 is TGTGCCAGCAGTAGAACCAGGGCTAGCTCCTACGAGCAGTACTTC. It specifies CASSRTRASSYEQYF. J is TRBJ2-7 and V is TRBV6-5; D is possibly TRBD1 (5 bases). Germline V gives CDR1 MNHEY, CDR2 SVGAGI. The CDR3 totals 15 residues. Trimming removed 5 bases from V and 0 bases from J, with 14 bases in between.

The genes are TRBV6-1 and TRBJ2-1; TRBD2 matches 10 bases. Germline-derived CDR1 and CDR2 are MNHNS and SASEGT. With 4 bases clipped from V and 4 bases from J, the junction kept 7 bases outside the gene matches. CDR3 length: 16 residues. The CDR3 bases are TGTGCCAGCAGTGCATCCCAGCGGGGGGGATACAATGAGCAGTTCTTC. It specifies CASSASQRGGYNEQFF.